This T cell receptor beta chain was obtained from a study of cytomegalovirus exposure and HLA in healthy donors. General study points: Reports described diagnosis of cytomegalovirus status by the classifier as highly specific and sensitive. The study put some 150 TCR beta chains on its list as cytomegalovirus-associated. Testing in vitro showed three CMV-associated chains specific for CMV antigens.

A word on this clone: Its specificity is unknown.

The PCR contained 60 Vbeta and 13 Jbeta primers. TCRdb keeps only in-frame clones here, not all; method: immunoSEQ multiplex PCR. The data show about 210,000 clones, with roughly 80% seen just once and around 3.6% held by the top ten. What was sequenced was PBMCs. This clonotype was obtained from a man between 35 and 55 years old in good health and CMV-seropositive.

The CDR3 coding sequence is TGTTTTTTTTTCAAGCAGAAGGCGGCATACGAGGACGAGCAGTACTTC. Translated, it gives CFFFKQKAAYEDEQYF. This chain uses TRBV7-9 with TRBJ2-7; D unresolved. CDR3 length equals 16 residues. Germline lookup yields CDR1 SEHNR and CDR2 FQNEAQ (reference sequence).